This T cell receptor beta chain was retrieved from a study of CD8 T cells in ankylosing spondylitis. Whole-study results and caveats: Some motif variants had been reported before (in reactive arthritis synovial fluid and blood). Disease-linked clones displayed a CD8+ phenotype and appeared relatively rarely in peripheral blood. A TCR beta motif made of about eight highly homologous variants seemed typical of ankylosing spondylitis blood.

From the 5' RACE reads, TCRdb called clonotypes with MiXCR, one entry per CDR3 protein. The sample records over 450,000 distinct CDR3 sequences, roughly 12% being singletons. The V gene's germline CDR1 is SGHRS and CDR2 YFSETQ. V lost 4 bases to trimming and J lost 3 bases; unmatched junction nucleotides: 6. The CDR3 loop spans 15 amino acids. There are many counts of this clonotype. Its target is not known. Sample: blood, either unsorted or a sorted T cell fraction (not recorded which). V gene TRBV5-1 combines with J gene TRBJ1-2; 10 bases fit TRBD1. This sequence was found in a male donor with ankylosing spondylitis. CDR3 DNA: TGCGCCAGCAGCGACGGACAGGGGGATTACTATGGCTACACCTTC. This codes for CASSDGQGDYYGYTF. Variable domain in full (rest from reference TRBV5-1 and TRBJ1-2): KAGVTQTPRYLIKTRGQQVTLSCSPISGHRSVSWYQQTPGQGLQFLFEYFSETQRNKGNFPGRFSGRQFSNSRSEMNVSTLELGDSALYLCASSDGQGDYYGYTFGSGTRLTVV.